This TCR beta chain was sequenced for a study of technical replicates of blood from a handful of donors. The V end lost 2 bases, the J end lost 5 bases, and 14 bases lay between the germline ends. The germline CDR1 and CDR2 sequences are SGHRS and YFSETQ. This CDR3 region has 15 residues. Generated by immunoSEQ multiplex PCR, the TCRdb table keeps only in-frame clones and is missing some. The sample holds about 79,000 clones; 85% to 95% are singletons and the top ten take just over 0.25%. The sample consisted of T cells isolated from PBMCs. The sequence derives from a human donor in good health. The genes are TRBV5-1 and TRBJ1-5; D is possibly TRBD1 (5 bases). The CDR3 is CASSFGGAFDQPQHF. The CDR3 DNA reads TGCGCCAGCAGCTTCGGAGGGGCCTTCGATCAGCCCCAGCATTTT. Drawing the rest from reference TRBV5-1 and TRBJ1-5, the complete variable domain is KAGVTQTPRYLIKTRGQQVTLSCSPISGHRSVSWYQQTPGQGLQFLFEYFSETQRNKGNFPGRFSGRQFSNSRSEMNVSTLELGDSALYLCASSFGGAFDQPQHFGDGTRLSIL.